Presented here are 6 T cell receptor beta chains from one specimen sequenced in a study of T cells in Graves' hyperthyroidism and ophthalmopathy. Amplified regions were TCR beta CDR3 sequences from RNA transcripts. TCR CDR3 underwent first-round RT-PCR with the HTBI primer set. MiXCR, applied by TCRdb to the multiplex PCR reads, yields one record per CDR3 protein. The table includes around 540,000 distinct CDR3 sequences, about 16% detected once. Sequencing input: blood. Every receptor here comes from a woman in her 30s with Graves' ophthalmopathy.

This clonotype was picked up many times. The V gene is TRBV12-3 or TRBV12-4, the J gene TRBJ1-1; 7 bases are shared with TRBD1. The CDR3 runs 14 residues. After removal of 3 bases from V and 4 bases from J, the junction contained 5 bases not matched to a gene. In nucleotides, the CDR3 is TGTGCCAGCAGTTTGACAGGGAGGAGCACTGAAGCTTTCTTT. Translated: CASSLTGRSTEAFF.

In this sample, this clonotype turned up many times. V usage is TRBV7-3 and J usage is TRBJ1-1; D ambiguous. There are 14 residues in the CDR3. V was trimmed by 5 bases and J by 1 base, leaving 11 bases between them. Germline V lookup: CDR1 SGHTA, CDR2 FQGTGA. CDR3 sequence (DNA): TGTGCCAGCAGCCGAACGACACAGAACACTGAAGCTTTCTTT. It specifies CASSRTTQNTEAFF.

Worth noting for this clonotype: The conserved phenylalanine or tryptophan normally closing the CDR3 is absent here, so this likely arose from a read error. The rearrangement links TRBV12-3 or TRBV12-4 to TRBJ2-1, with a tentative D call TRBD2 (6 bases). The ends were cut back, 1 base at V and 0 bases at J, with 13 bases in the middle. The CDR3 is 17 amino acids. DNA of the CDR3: TGTGCCAGCAGTTTAGTGAGAGCGGGTAGCTCCTACAATGAGCAGTTCCTC. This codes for CASSLVRAGSSYNEQFL.

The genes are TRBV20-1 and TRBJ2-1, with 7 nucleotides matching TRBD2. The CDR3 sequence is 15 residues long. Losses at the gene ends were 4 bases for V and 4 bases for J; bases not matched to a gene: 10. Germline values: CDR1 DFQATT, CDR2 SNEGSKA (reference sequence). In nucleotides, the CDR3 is TGCAGTGCTACTCCCGGGCTAGCGGTTTACAATGAGCAGTTCTTC. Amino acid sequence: CSATPGLAVYNEQFF.

The DNA of the CDR3 is TGTGCCAGCAGTCCCGATTCCTCTCGGGATCAGCCCCAGCATTTT. It specifies CASSPDSSRDQPQHF. The chain recombines TRBV27 with TRBJ1-5; unclear D gene. The CDR3 extends over 15 amino acids. CDR1 and CDR2 (germline): MNHEY, SMNVEV (reference sequence). Trimming pared 5 bases from V and 5 bases from J, leaving 16 bases between.

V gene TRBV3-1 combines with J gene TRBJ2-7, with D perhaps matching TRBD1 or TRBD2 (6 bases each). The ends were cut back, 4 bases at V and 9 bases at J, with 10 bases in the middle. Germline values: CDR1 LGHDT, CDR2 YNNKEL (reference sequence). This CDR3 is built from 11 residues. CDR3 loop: CASSRGGRQYF. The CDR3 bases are TGTGCCAGCAGCCGTGGGGGGCGGCAGTACTTC.